This T cell receptor (beta chain) was observed in a study of blood T cell repertoires in COVID-19. Study as a whole: Samples came from the United States, Italy and Spain, spanning acute and convalescent COVID-19.

CDR1 is SNHLY and CDR2 is FYNNEI in the germline V gene. The ends lost 5 bases at V and 7 bases at J; junction bases unmatched: 3. The CDR3 spans 14 residues. Some clones are missing from TCRdb's copy, which holds only in-frame ones; the method was immunoSEQ multiplex PCR. The sample has more than 70,000 clones, 90% seen once. The chain combines TRBV2 with TRBJ1-6; 9 bases agree with TRBD1. This sequence originates from a woman in her late teens or twenties with acute or convalescent COVID-19. Sequenced sample: peripheral blood. The CDR3: CASSPGTGNSPLHF. Written as DNA, the CDR3 is TGTGCCAGCAGTCCCGGGACAGGGAATTCACCCCTCCACTTT.